Each of the 12 T cell receptor beta chains below was sequenced from the same sample in a study of shared clonotypes between healthy human individuals. Here immunoSEQ multiplex PCR was the method, and the copy in TCRdb shows in-frame clones only, minus some. The sample lists 560,000 or so clones, around 96% occurring once. CD8 cells regarded as naive lacked CD45RO, were positively chosen for CCR7, and omitted terminally differentiated effector memory CD45RA+ cells. The sequenced sample was naive CD8+ T cells sorted from blood. The receptors originated from a woman under 40 in good health.

This clone was seen just once. This chain uses TRBV5-1 with TRBJ2-5, with 7 bases fitting TRBD2. The ends lost 1 base at V and 4 bases at J; junction bases unmatched: 7. The CDR3 sequence is 15 residues long. Germline V gene data show CDR1 as SGHRS and CDR2 as YFSETQ. This CDR3 reads CASSLTLAELETQYF. The CDR3, as DNA: TGCGCCAGCAGCTTGACGCTAGCGGAACTAGAGACCCAGTACTTC.

The V call is TRBV9, the J call TRBJ1-2, with a possible D match to TRBD1 (5 bases). Germline V lookup: CDR1 SGDLS, CDR2 YYNGEE. The CDR3 has 12 residues. V was trimmed by 5 bases and J by 6 bases, leaving 11 bases between them. The CDR3: CASSSGAHGYTF. CDR3 nucleotide sequence: TGTGCCAGCAGTTCCGGGGCACATGGCTACACCTTC. The variable domain in full, completed from reference TRBV9 and TRBJ1-2, reads DSGVTQTPKHLITATGQRVTLRCSPRSGDLSVYWYQQSLDQGLQFLIQYYNGEERAKGNILERFSAQQFPDLHSELNLSSLELGDSALYFCASSSGAHGYTFGSGTRLTVV.

The chain recombines TRBV7-9 with TRBJ1-2; D uncertain. Germline values: CDR1 SEHNR, CDR2 FQNEAQ (reference sequence). The CDR3 covers 13 residues. Trimming took off 3 bases at V and 12 bases at J, with 17 bases between the two ends. The CDR3 DNA is TGTGCCAGCAGCTTCGGCAGTCCCCTAGAAGACACCTTC. This codes for CASSFGSPLEDTF.

Here the CDR3 reads CASKADSNQPQHF. CDR3 DNA sequence: TGTGCCAGCAAGGCAGATAGCAATCAGCCCCAGCATTTT. This chain joins TRBV6-1 and TRBJ1-5; D gene ambiguous. This CDR3 has 13 residues. The V end lost 7 bases, the J end lost 0 bases, and 7 bases lay between the germline ends. Germline V CDR1 and CDR2: MNHNS, SASEGT.

The CDR3 here is CSVSGENTGELFF. The CDR3 region has the DNA TGCAGCGTGTCCGGGGAGAACACCGGGGAGCTGTTTTTT. The chain joins TRBV29-1 to TRBJ2-2; D is possibly TRBD2 (5 bases). This CDR3 has 13 amino acids. Trimming took off 6 bases at V and 1 base at J, with 9 bases between the two ends. CDR1 and CDR2 (germline): SQVTM, ANQGSEA.

This rearrangement joins TRBV7-9 to TRBJ1-3; the D is unclear. CDR1 and CDR2 from the germline V gene are SEHNR and FQNEAQ (reference sequence). The V gene lost 4 bases and the J gene lost 6 bases, with 19 bases spanning the gap. The CDR3 length is 16 residues. The CDR3 region has the DNA TGTGCCAGCAGCTCTCTTAGCCCGTATCGGGAAAACACCATATATTTT. This translates into CASSSLSPYRENTIYF.

The J gene is TRBJ1-2, the V gene TRBV2, with D uncertain. V was pared by 7 bases and J by 2 bases, with 23 bases between. The CDR3 is 17 residues long. Germline V CDR1 and CDR2: SNHLY, FYNNEI. The CDR3, as DNA: TGTGCCAGCAAGGACGATTTAGGAGGCTTTCTGAACTATGGCTACACCTTC. Amino acid sequence: CASKDDLGGFLNYGYTF.

CDR3 sequence (DNA): TGTGCCAGCAGCACGGGACTAGCGGGAACCGGCACCGGGGAGCTGTTTTTT. Protein: CASSTGLAGTGTGELFF. The chain uses TRBV7-9 and TRBJ2-2, with TRBD2 matching over 13 bases. Losses at the gene ends were 5 bases for V and 4 bases for J; bases not matched to a gene: 7. Germline V gene data show CDR1 as SEHNR and CDR2 as FQNEAQ (reference sequence). The CDR3 totals 17 residues.

The CDR3 spells CASSQGQKETQYF. The CDR3 nucleotides read TGCGCCAGCAGCCAAGGGCAGAAAGAGACCCAGTACTTC. The chain has TRBV4-1 and TRBJ2-5, with D uncertain. With 1 base removed from V and 3 bases from J, the gap between germline ends came to 6 bases. The CDR3 length is 13 residues. Germline V gene lookup returns CDR1 MGHRA and CDR2 YSYEKL.

V is TRBV2 and J is TRBJ2-3; TRBD2 aligns across 7 bases. The CDR3 has 16 residues. The V segment lost 0 bases and the J segment 11 bases; nucleotides outside the gene matches: 14. Per the germline V gene, CDR1 is SNHLY and CDR2 is FYNNEI. The CDR3 sequence: CASSEARRAGPCGQYF. The CDR3 DNA follows: TGTGCCAGCAGTGAAGCGCGACGAGCGGGGCCCTGCGGGCAGTATTTT.

Turning to this clone: Other nucleotide sequences in the sample specify the same CDR3. The CDR3 DNA follows: TGTGCCAGCAGCTTAGCGGTTTACGAGCAGTACTTC. Translating gives CASSLAVYEQYF. This sequence joins TRBV7-9 and TRBJ2-7; no firm D call. This CDR3 has 12 residues. The germline gives CDR1 SEHNR, CDR2 FQNEAQ (reference sequence). V lost 0 bases and J lost 4, with 4 bases in between.

This chain uses TRBV7-6 with TRBJ2-7; 7 nucleotides line up with TRBD1. Losses at the gene ends were 5 bases for V and 4 bases for J; bases not matched to a gene: 8. Germline CDR1 is SGHVS and CDR2 is FNYEAQ. The CDR3 sequence is 14 residues long. CDR3 DNA: TGTGCCAGCAGCCAAACCGGGACAGCTTACGAGCAGTACTTC. As protein: CASSQTGTAYEQYF.